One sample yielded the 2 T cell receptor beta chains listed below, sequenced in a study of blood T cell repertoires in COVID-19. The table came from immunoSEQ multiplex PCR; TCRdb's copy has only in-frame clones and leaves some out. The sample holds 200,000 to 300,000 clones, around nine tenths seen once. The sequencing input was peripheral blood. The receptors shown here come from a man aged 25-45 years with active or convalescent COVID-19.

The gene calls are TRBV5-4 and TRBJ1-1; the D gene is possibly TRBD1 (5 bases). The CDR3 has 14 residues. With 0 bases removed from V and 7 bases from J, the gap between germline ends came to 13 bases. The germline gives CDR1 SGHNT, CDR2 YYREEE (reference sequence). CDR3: CASSLGGTANEAFF. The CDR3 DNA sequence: TGTGCCAGCAGCTTGGGCGGGACGGCAAATGAAGCTTTCTTT.

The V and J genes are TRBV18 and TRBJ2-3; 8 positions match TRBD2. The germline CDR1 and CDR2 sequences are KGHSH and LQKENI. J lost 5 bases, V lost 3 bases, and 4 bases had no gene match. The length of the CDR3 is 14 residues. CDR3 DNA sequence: TGTGCCAGCTCACCCGGGGGGGCCCAAGATACGCAGTATTTT. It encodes CASSPGGAQDTQYF.